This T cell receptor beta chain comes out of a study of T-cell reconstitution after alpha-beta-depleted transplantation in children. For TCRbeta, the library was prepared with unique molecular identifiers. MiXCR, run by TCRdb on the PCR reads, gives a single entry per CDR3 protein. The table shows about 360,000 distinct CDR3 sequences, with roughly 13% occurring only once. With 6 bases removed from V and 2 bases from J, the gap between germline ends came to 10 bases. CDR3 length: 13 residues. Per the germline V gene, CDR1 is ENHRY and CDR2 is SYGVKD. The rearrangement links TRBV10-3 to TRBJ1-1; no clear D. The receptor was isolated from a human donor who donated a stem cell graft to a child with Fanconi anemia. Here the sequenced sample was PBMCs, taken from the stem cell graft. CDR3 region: CAISQSLNTEAFF. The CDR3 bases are TGTGCCATCAGCCAGTCACTTAACACTGAAGCTTTCTTT.